The 2 T cell receptor beta chains below were found in one sample sequenced in a study of cytomegalovirus exposure and HLA in healthy donors. The PCR used 60 Vbeta and 13 Jbeta primers. Clones were read by immunoSEQ multiplex PCR, and TCRdb kept only the in-frame ones, dropping some. The repertoire consists of 100,000 to 150,000 clones, with roughly 74% occurring once and the leading ten covering roughly 7.2%. Sequenced: PBMCs. These receptors all come from a male donor in good health and CMV-seronegative.

The table lists this clone with a few counts. The chain carries TRBV6-5 and TRBJ1-2, with D tentatively TRBD1 (5 bases). The V gene's germline CDR1 is MNHEY and CDR2 SVGAGI. The CDR3 contains 15 residues. V was shortened by 0 bases and J by 8 bases, with 16 bases between the two germline ends. CDR3 amino acids: CASSYSLDIPLGYTF. The CDR3 DNA sequence: TGTGCCAGCAGTTACTCTTTGGACATCCCGCTCGGCTACACCTTC.

The sample holds a few counts of this clone. The CDR3 spells CASSSTWDRNGYTF. In DNA, the CDR3 is TGTGCCAGCAGTTCCACCTGGGACAGGAATGGCTACACCTTC. This chain joins TRBV28 and TRBJ1-2, with 8 bases identical to TRBD1. The CDR3 is made up of 14 amino acids. Germline CDR1 MDHEN, CDR2 SYDVKM. V trimming: 4 bases; J trimming: 6 bases; junction bases outside the gene matches: 7.